Described below is a single T cell receptor beta chain sequence and its context. Its target is unknown. This record belongs to a study of T cell responses to AZD1222 COVID-19 vaccine. Study-level points and caveats: Among spike-specific TCRs, nearly half reportedly target unmutated variant regions. The study identified only six AZD1222 recipients as seropositive at baseline.

Libraries were prepared by immunoSEQ multiplex PCR; TCRdb keeps only in-frame clonotypes and omits some of them. The sample shows approximately 300,000 clones, around 92% of them seen only once. Doses given second, at about 4 or about 12 weeks, were pooled. V was trimmed by 6 bases and J by 2 bases, leaving 13 bases between them. This CDR3 region has 15 residues. Per the germline V gene, CDR1 is MNHEY and CDR2 is SMNVEV (reference sequence). Specimen: peripheral blood, collected 28 days after the second AZD1222 dose. This sequence originates from an adult who received the AZD1222 COVID-19 vaccine. The chain carries TRBV27 and TRBJ2-2; D unresolved. CDR3 nucleotide sequence: TGTGCCAGCAGGGGCAGTGTGTCAAACACCGGGGAGCTGTTTTTT. Protein product: CASRGSVSNTGELFF.